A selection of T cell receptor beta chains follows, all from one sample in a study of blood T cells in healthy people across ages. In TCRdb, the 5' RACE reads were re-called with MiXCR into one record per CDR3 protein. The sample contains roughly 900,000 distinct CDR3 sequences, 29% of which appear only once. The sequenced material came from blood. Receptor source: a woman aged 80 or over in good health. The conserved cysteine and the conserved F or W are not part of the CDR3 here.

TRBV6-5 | ASSTQGGNTGELF
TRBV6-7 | AIRDYSVGEQY
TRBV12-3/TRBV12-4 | ASSLGRGYEKLF
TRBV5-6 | ASSLGRTGSQPQH
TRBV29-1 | RAGGLNTEAF
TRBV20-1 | SARDHRASLNTEAF
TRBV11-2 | ASSLGRGGARFGTDTQY
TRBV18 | ASSRGLAGLSYNEQF
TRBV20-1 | SARGGGRYRPQH
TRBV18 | ASSPRVSGGLGELF
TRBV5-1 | ASSLSSLAGGPANEQF
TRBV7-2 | ASRPRTGRAETQY
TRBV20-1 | SAYSGGSTDTQY
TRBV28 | ASMEPGGAYEQY
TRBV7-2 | ASRRTANTGELF
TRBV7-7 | ASSLNSAGGITGELF
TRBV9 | ASSGGPGTGNEKLF
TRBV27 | ASSPWGHEYLNSPLH
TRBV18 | ASSVIGGDTDTQY
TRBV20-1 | SAGDRVRNERY
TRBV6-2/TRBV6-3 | ASSRDGYSNQPQH
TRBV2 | VGSMNTEAF
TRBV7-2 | ASSSNRNSPLH
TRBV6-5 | ASTLGRGSYEQY
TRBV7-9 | ASSLDGQGAQY
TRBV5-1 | ASSLGRGRIDTQY
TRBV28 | ASSRSDRSDTQY
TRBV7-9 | ANSFPGYGYT
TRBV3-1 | ASSQGGGVGNEQF
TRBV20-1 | SARSGGLGNTIY
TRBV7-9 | ASSSPGVDTEAF
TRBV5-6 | ASSSYRVSDEQF
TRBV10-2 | ASSAGGANVLT
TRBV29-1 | SVQMTGGYEQY
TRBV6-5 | ASSYSGQWKNEKRF
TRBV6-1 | ASSPYSTDTQY
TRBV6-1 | ASSEPVGMTGLLWEQF
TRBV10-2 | ASSAEVLSIQY
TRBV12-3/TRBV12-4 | ASSLPSMGAGEQY
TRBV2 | TSRVRQTETEAF
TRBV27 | ASKDIGTGGNSPLH
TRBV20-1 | SARDAGQGLNEQF
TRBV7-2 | ASSPTSGGITDTQY
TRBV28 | AGSLAPASNQPQH
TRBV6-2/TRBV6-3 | ASSYSSPYEQY
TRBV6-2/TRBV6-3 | ASRPRDRDSQPQH
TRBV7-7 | ASSLEDWGYPHEQY
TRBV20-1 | SANRAEGTETQY
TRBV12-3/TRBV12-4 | ASTVLSGEQF
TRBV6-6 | ASSPYGETQF
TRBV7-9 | ASSQPDRGRQF
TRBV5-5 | ASSLVFYEQF
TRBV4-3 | ASSQSPLQGKSRSYNEQF
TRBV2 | ASKRRISQETQY
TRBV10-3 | AISELAGGSTDTQY
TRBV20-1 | SAHLPGQGFNEQF
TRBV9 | ASSRSGGPQGETQY